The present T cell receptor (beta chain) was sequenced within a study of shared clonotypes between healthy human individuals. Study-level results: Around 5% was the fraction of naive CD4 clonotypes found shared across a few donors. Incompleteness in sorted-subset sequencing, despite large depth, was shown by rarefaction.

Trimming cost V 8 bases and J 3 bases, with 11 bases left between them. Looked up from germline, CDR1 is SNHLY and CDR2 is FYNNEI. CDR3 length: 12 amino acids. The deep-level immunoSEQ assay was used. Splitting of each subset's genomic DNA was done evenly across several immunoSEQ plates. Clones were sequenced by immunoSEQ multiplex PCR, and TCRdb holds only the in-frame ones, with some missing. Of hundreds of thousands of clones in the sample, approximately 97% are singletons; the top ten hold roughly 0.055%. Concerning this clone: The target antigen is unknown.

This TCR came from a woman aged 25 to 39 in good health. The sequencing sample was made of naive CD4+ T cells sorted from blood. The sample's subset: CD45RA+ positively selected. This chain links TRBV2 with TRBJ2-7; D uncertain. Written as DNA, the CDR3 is TGTGCCAGCCGGGCAGACCACTACGAGCAGTACTTC. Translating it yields CASRADHYEQYF.